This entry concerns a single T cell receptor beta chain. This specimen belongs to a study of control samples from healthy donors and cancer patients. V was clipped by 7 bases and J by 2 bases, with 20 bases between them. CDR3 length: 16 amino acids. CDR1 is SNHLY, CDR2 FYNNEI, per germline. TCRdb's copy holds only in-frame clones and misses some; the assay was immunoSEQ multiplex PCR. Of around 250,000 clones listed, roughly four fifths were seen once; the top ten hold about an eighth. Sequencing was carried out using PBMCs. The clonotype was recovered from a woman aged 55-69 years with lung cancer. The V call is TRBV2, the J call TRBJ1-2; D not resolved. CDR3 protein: CASIPSPIQMNYGYTF. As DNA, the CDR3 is TGTGCCAGCATCCCCAGTCCTATACAGATGAACTATGGCTACACCTTC.